Sequencing of this T cell receptor (beta chain) was carried out in a study of T-cell memory formation after mild COVID-19. Constant-segment-primed 5'RACE gave TCR alpha and TCR beta cDNA libraries with sample barcodes and UMIs. TCRdb independently ran MiXCR on the 5' RACE reads; one entry per CDR3 protein. The table includes 400,000 or so distinct CDR3 sequences, over 15% detected once. Study-wide points: Pre-infection memory contained some responding clones, which suggested that cross-reactive memory had joined. Whereas later expanders leaned CD4+, clones contracting day 15 to 85 showed a balanced CD4/CD8 makeup.

This clonotype turned up a few times. Antigen: not known. Material: PBMCs or a T cell subset sorted from them (not recorded which). This TCR came from an adult woman who had mild COVID-19 (a few samples of this study predate the infection). Cell type and time point are not known.

This CDR3 reads CASSPWGEGDTQYF. The CDR3 DNA sequence: TGTGCCAGCAGCCCGTGGGGTGAAGGGGATACGCAGTATTTT. The genes are TRBV14 and TRBJ2-3; D remains unclear. The CDR3 extends over 14 amino acids. Germline V gives CDR1 SGHDN, CDR2 FVKESK. The V and J ends lost 4 bases and 6 bases respectively, with 14 bases between them.